This TCR beta chain was retrieved from a study of brain T cells in children with intractable seizures. Notes on the study in general: HCMV serostatus was not known, and viral specificity came from CDR3 similarity only.

The assay was immunoSEQ multiplex PCR, and TCRdb's table has in-frame clones only and misses some. The sample gives about 340,000 clones, about 93% of which show up once; 4.5% to 7% is in the top ten. For this clone: Its specificity is not known.

V was clipped by 3 bases and J by 10 bases, with 13 bases between them. Germline V gene sequence: CDR1 MNHEY, CDR2 SVGAGI. The CDR3 runs 13 residues. The time point was: blood from clinic visit 5 months post-surgery; TSC patient then seizure free. Sequenced here: peripheral blood, sampled less than 6 months after surgery. This sequence joins TRBV6-5 and TRBJ2-1; D remains ambiguous. The sequence came from a boy under two years old with tuberous sclerosis and intractable seizures. The CDR3 spells CASSYIQTREQFF. CDR3 DNA: TGTGCCAGCAGTTATATCCAGACTCGGGAGCAGTTCTTC.